The entry below describes one T cell receptor (beta chain). The antigen is undetermined. The template used for profiling TCR beta VDJ and CDR3 was genomic DNA. MiXCR, run by TCRdb on the reads, gives a single entry per CDR3 protein. The sample carries roughly 180,000 distinct CDR3 sequences, 48% recorded once. V gave up 4 bases and J gave up 3 bases, with 6 bases separating them. Germline CDR1 reads SQVTM; CDR2 reads ANQGSEA. This CDR3 region has 11 residues. The record originates from a study of CD8+CD57+ T cells in acquired aplastic anemia. General study points: The CD8+ Simpson's diversity of patients and controls was not significantly different.

The authors sequenced patients whose flow cytometry had shown CD8+CD57+ cell expansion. This rearrangement joins TRBV29-1 to TRBJ1-1; possible D gene TRBD1, 5 bases. The receptor's source is a human donor with aplastic anemia. The sequencing sample was made of sorted CD4+, CD8+, or CD8+CD57+ T cells (not recorded which) from PBMCs. CDR3 protein: CSVVQDTEAFF. CDR3 bases: TGCAGCGTTGTACAGGACACTGAAGCTTTCTTT.